This T cell receptor (beta chain) was sequenced during a study of tumor-infiltrating lymphocytes in primary liver carcinoma. A constant-region primer primed TCR beta cDNA synthesis from roughly 510 ng of total RNA. Library construction for TCR beta comprised three nested multiplex PCR rounds performed with slightly modified ARM-PCR. Forward primers for TRBV1-TRBV30 and a C-beta reverse primer served the first two PCR rounds, at approximately 10 cycles each. MiXCR was run by TCRdb on the multiplex PCR reads, yielding one entry per CDR3 protein. The data show under 110,000 distinct CDR3 sequences, 65% to 75% seen once. This clonotype was counted only a few times. From unsorted bulk tissue weighing about 20-33 mg, DNA and RNA were co-extracted. Trimming stripped 10 bases from V and 0 bases from J, with 13 bases between. The CDR3 consists of 14 residues. CDR1 and CDR2 from the germline V gene are MNHEY and SVGAGI.

The specimen was liver tumor tissue from sampling region 2. Subset of the sample: tumor region T2, inferior pole. This TCR was recovered from a woman aged 55-70 years with primary liver carcinoma and hepatitis B virus infection. V and J are TRBV6-5 and TRBJ2-1; no firm D call. CDR3 amino acids: CANTGRSSYNEQFF. The CDR3 DNA reads as TGTGCCAACACCGGCAGGAGCTCCTACAATGAGCAGTTCTTC.